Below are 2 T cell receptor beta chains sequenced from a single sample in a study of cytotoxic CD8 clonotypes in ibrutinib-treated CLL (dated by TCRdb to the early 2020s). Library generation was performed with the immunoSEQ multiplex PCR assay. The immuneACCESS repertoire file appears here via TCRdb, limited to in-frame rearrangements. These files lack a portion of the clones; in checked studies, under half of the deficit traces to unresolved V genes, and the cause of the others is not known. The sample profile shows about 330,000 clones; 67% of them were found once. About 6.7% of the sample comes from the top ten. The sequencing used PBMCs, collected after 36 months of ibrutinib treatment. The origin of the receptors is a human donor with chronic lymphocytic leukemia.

The CDR3 bases are TGTGCCAGCAGCCTCCGGGGCGAGCAAGAGACCCAGTACTTC. This gives the protein CASSLRGEQETQYF. The V gene is TRBV13, the J gene TRBJ2-5; either TRBD1 or TRBD2 may supply D (5 bases each). V lost 5 bases, J lost 2 bases, and 12 bases lay in between. Germline V lookup: CDR1 PRHDT, CDR2 FYEKMQ (reference sequence). The CDR3 sequence is 14 residues long. Drawing the rest from reference TRBV13 and TRBJ2-5, the complete variable domain is AAGVIQSPRHLIKEKRETATLKCYPIPRHDTVYWYQQGPGQDPQFLISFYEKMQSDKGSIPDRFSAQQFSDYHSELNMSSLELGDSALYFCASSLRGEQETQYFGPGTRLLVL.

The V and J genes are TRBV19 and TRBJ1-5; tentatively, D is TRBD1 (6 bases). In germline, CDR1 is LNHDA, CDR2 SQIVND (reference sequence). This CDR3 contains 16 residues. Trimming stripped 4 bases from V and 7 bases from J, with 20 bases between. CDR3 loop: CASSKQDGKGVQPQHF. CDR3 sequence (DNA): TGTGCCAGTAGTAAGCAGGACGGCAAGGGGGTGCAGCCCCAGCATTTT.